The 24 T cell receptor beta chains presented below share a single source sample, sequenced in a study of blood T cell repertoires in COVID-19. The data were produced by immunoSEQ multiplex PCR, yet TCRdb's version contains in-frame clones alone and is incomplete. The top ten clones hold around 5% of a sample with 200,000 to 300,000 clones, around 84% of them seen once. Sequencing was carried out using peripheral blood. The receptor source for this set is a woman aged 60-70 years with COVID-19, enrolled during active disease.

The chain employs TRBV4-3 and TRBJ2-3; 12 bases line up with TRBD2. With V trimmed by 5 bases and J by 2 bases, 2 bases remained unmatched. This CDR3 has 15 amino acids. Germline CDR1 is LGHNA and CDR2 is YSLEER. CDR3 in amino acids: CASSWTSGNTDTQYF. CDR3 sequence (DNA): TGCGCCAGCAGCTGGACTAGCGGGAACACAGATACGCAGTATTTT.

The gene calls are TRBV30 and TRBJ1-2, with 9 positions matching TRBD1. Trimming took 4 bases from V and 4 from J; bases not matched to a gene: 7. The CDR3 length is 14 residues. Per germline, CDR1 GTSNPN and CDR2 SVGIG (reference sequence). CDR3 bases: TGTGCCTGGAACCCAGACAGGGGGGTCTATGGCTACACCTTC. This sequence encodes CAWNPDRGVYGYTF.

The chain carries TRBV27 and TRBJ2-2; perhaps TRBD2 as D (6 bases). Germline V gene lookup returns CDR1 MNHEY and CDR2 SMNVEV (reference sequence). The length of the CDR3 is 16 residues. V lost 7 bases and J lost 4, with 19 bases in between. CDR3 bases: TGTGCCAGCATCCCCCTGGCGGCAGCGGGCACCGGGGAGCTGTTTTTT. Protein sequence: CASIPLAAAGTGELFF.

This rearrangement joins TRBV7-6 to TRBJ2-1; D may be TRBD2 (6 bases). Trimming took off 5 bases at V and 5 bases at J, with 25 bases between the two ends. Germline V CDR1 and CDR2: SGHVS, FNYEAQ. The CDR3 loop spans 18 amino acids. For the CDR3, the DNA is TGTGCCAGCAGCCGCCTGGGGGGTGGATTAGGTTTCGACAATGAGCAGTTCTTC. Amino acids: CASSRLGGGLGFDNEQFF.

Ten or more counts support this clone. The J gene is TRBJ1-2, the V gene TRBV4-3; D is undetermined. Germline V gives CDR1 LGHNA, CDR2 YSLEER. The CDR3 totals 13 residues. Between the trimmed V and J ends, which lost 0 bases and 7 bases, there was a span of 9 bases. The CDR3 nucleotides read TGCGCCAGCAGCCAAGAAATGAGTCTTGGCTACACCTTC. Translating gives CASSQEMSLGYTF.

The chain links TRBV6-2 or TRBV6-3 to TRBJ1-6, with D perhaps matching TRBD1 (5 bases). V lost 2 bases to trimming and J lost 13 bases, with 15 bases between them. This CDR3 comprises 14 residues. Germline CDR1 MNHEY, CDR2 SVGEGT. CDR3: CASSYGGTPSPLHF. The CDR3 bases are TGTGCCAGCAGTTACGGGGGGACTCCATCGCCCCTCCACTTT.

V and J are TRBV6-5 and TRBJ2-7, with TRBD2 as a possible D gene (5 bases). This CDR3 contains 12 residues. The germline CDR1 and CDR2 sequences are MNHEY and SVGAGI. Trimming took 5 bases from V and 5 from J, leaving 10 bases between them. CDR3 DNA sequence: TGTGCCAGCAGTCCCCTCGGGAACGAGCAGTACTTC. Translating it yields CASSPLGNEQYF.

V is TRBV18 and J is TRBJ1-3; D perhaps matches TRBD1 (6 bases). V was pared by 1 base and J by 0 bases, with 10 bases between. Germline values: CDR1 KGHSH, CDR2 LQKENI. This CDR3 contains 16 residues. The CDR3 nucleotides read TGTGCCAGCTCACCACAGCAGGGGAGCTCTGGAAACACCATATATTTT. Its translation: CASSPQQGSSGNTIYF. Full variable domain (outside the CDR3, taken from reference TRBV18 and TRBJ1-3): NAGVMQNPRHLVRRRGQEARLRCSPMKGHSHVYWYRQLPEEGLKFMVYLQKENIIDESGMPKERFSAEFPKEGPSILRIQQVVRGDSAAYFCASSPQQGSSGNTIYFGEGSWLTVV.

The chain is built from TRBV24-1 and TRBJ2-2; tentative D call: TRBD1 (7 bases). The CDR3 covers 17 residues. Trimming stripped 3 bases from V and 4 bases from J, with 17 bases between. The germline V gene has CDR1 KGHDR and CDR2 SFDVKD. CDR3 nucleotides: TGTGCCACCAGTGATCCGGGAAGACAGGGAGGCACCGGGGAGCTGTTTTTT. It specifies CATSDPGRQGGTGELFF.

The chain uses TRBV11-2 and TRBJ2-6; 8 nucleotides match TRBD2. The V segment lost 1 base and the J segment 2 bases; nucleotides outside the gene matches: 7. The CDR3 contains 18 residues. The germline V gene encodes CDR1 SGHAT and CDR2 FQNNGV. The chain's CDR3 is CASSLGPAGVPGANVLTF. CDR3 nucleotides: TGTGCCAGCAGCTTAGGACCAGCGGGAGTCCCTGGGGCCAACGTCCTGACTTTC.

The rearrangement joins TRBV12-5 to TRBJ1-2; TRBD1 aligns across 9 bases. Germline CDR1 and CDR2: LGHNT and FRNRAP. The CDR3 totals 17 residues. J was trimmed by 0 bases and V by 6 bases; bases with no gene match: 11. The CDR3 bases are TGTGCTAGTGGAACCGGGACAGGGACCTCAGCTAACTATGGCTACACCTTC. Residues: CASGTGTGTSANYGYTF.

The chain couples TRBV5-1 to TRBJ1-6, with a weak D call TRBD1 (5 bases). The length of the CDR3 is 15 residues. CDR1 is SGHRS and CDR2 is YFSETQ in the germline V gene. V lost 4 bases and J 8 bases, leaving 16 bases between the germline ends. The CDR3 DNA follows: TGCGCCAGCAGCCCGGGAGGGGTACAGGATTCACCCCTCCACTTT. Protein sequence: CASSPGGVQDSPLHF.

This chain connects TRBV4-2 to TRBJ2-5; 9 bases match TRBD2. The CDR3 contains 17 residues. The germline V gene encodes CDR1 LGHNA and CDR2 YNFKEQ. Losses at the gene ends were 3 bases for V and 3 bases for J; bases not matched to a gene: 11. DNA of the CDR3: TGTGCCAGCAGCCATCTTGCAAAGCGGGGGGCTGAAGAGACCCAGTACTTC. Residues: CASSHLAKRGAEETQYF.

The chain is built from TRBV20-1 and TRBJ1-4; D gene uncertain. This CDR3 region has 13 residues. The V gene lost 3 bases and the J gene lost 6 bases, with 11 bases spanning the gap. CDR1 DFQATT and CDR2 SNEGSKA come from the germline V gene (reference sequence). CDR3 residues: CSASVPPDEKLFF. In DNA, the CDR3 is TGCAGTGCTAGTGTCCCGCCGGATGAAAAACTGTTTTTT.

The chain combines TRBV27 with TRBJ2-1; 8 nucleotides line up with TRBD1. CDR3 size: 15 residues. J lost 2 bases, V lost 3 bases, and 3 bases had no gene match. Germline V gene lookup returns CDR1 MNHEY and CDR2 SMNVEV (reference sequence). The CDR3 loop reads CASSFGGQAYNEQFF. The CDR3 nucleotides are TGTGCCAGCAGTTTCGGGGGACAGGCCTACAATGAGCAGTTCTTC.

This chain uses TRBV23-1 with TRBJ2-7, with TRBD1 matching over 7 bases. TRBV23-1 is an ORF; its function is uncertain. There are 15 residues in the CDR3. Germline trimming cut 5 bases from V and 0 bases from J; bases unmatched to any gene: 7. CDR3 loop: CASSYRQGSSYEQYF. The CDR3 bases are TGCGCCAGCAGTTATCGACAGGGAAGCTCCTACGAGCAGTACTTC.

The V and J genes are TRBV6-5 and TRBJ1-2, with 7 bases matching TRBD1. Germline loops: CDR1 MNHEY, CDR2 SVGAGI. Trimming at V came to 7 bases and at J to 6 bases, leaving 5 bases not matched to a gene. The CDR3 spans 12 residues. This CDR3 reads CASTRQGHGYTF. Written as DNA, the CDR3 is TGTGCCAGCACCCGACAGGGCCATGGCTACACCTTC.

V is TRBV11-2 and J is TRBJ2-5; no clear D. Germline-derived CDR1 and CDR2 are SGHAT and FQNNGV. CDR3 length equals 12 residues. Trimming removed 1 base from V and 5 bases from J, with 5 bases in between. The CDR3: CASSLASETQYF. Written as DNA, the CDR3 is TGTGCCAGCAGCTTAGCTTCGGAGACCCAGTACTTC.

The chain couples TRBV19 to TRBJ2-1; TRBD2 agrees at 9 bases. CDR3 length: 16 amino acids. Trimming took 6 bases from V and 3 from J; bases not matched to a gene: 9. The germline V gene has CDR1 LNHDA and CDR2 SQIVND (reference sequence). Here the CDR3 DNA reads TGTGCCAGTAGCTTAGATAGCGGGAGTATCTACAATGAGCAGTTCTTC. Encoded protein: CASSLDSGSIYNEQFF.

This chain connects TRBV6-6 to TRBJ2-7, with 7 bases fitting TRBD1. Germline CDR1 and CDR2: MNHNY and SVGAGI (reference sequence). The junction had 9 bases not matched to a gene; V was cut back by 5 bases and J by 5 bases. The CDR3 length is 14 residues. The CDR3 protein is CASSNRGSIHEQYF. The CDR3 DNA is TGTGCCAGCAGTAACAGGGGCAGTATCCACGAGCAGTACTTC.

This chain links TRBV6-6 with TRBJ1-1, with TRBD1 identical over 8 bases. The germline V gene encodes CDR1 MNHNY and CDR2 SVGAGI (reference sequence). Trimming removed 8 bases from V and 5 bases from J; junction bases left unmatched: 7. The CDR3 has 13 amino acids. The DNA of the CDR3 is TGTGCCAGCGAGGACAGGGTAGATACTGAAGCTTTCTTT. It codes for CASEDRVDTEAFF.

The chain is built from TRBV2 and TRBJ1-5; TRBD1 is a possible D gene (5 bases). The CDR3 has 16 residues. The germline gives CDR1 SNHLY, CDR2 FYNNEI. V was clipped by 3 bases and J by 6 bases, with 18 bases between them. CDR3 region: CASSDGLGRAVQPQHF. CDR3 DNA sequence: TGTGCCAGCAGTGACGGGCTGGGCAGGGCAGTTCAGCCCCAGCATTTT.

The chain combines TRBV19 with TRBJ2-5, with 8 bases aligning to TRBD2. The CDR3 length is 15 residues. Germline V gives CDR1 LNHDA, CDR2 SQIVND (reference sequence). V shed 9 bases, J shed 4 bases, and the junction held 13 bases outside the gene matches. CDR3 region: CASSGAAGVIETQYF. The CDR3 DNA reads TGTGCCAGCTCCGGGGCAGCGGGAGTCATAGAGACCCAGTACTTC.

The rearrangement uses TRBV6-1 and TRBJ1-2, with D hard to call. Germline CDR1 MNHNS, CDR2 SASEGT. Trimming shortened V by 2 bases and J by 2 bases, and 12 bases separated the two germline ends. The CDR3 runs 15 residues. The chain's CDR3 is CASSESNVINYGYTF. In DNA form, the CDR3 reads TGTGCCAGCAGTGAAAGCAACGTAATCAACTATGGCTACACCTTC.